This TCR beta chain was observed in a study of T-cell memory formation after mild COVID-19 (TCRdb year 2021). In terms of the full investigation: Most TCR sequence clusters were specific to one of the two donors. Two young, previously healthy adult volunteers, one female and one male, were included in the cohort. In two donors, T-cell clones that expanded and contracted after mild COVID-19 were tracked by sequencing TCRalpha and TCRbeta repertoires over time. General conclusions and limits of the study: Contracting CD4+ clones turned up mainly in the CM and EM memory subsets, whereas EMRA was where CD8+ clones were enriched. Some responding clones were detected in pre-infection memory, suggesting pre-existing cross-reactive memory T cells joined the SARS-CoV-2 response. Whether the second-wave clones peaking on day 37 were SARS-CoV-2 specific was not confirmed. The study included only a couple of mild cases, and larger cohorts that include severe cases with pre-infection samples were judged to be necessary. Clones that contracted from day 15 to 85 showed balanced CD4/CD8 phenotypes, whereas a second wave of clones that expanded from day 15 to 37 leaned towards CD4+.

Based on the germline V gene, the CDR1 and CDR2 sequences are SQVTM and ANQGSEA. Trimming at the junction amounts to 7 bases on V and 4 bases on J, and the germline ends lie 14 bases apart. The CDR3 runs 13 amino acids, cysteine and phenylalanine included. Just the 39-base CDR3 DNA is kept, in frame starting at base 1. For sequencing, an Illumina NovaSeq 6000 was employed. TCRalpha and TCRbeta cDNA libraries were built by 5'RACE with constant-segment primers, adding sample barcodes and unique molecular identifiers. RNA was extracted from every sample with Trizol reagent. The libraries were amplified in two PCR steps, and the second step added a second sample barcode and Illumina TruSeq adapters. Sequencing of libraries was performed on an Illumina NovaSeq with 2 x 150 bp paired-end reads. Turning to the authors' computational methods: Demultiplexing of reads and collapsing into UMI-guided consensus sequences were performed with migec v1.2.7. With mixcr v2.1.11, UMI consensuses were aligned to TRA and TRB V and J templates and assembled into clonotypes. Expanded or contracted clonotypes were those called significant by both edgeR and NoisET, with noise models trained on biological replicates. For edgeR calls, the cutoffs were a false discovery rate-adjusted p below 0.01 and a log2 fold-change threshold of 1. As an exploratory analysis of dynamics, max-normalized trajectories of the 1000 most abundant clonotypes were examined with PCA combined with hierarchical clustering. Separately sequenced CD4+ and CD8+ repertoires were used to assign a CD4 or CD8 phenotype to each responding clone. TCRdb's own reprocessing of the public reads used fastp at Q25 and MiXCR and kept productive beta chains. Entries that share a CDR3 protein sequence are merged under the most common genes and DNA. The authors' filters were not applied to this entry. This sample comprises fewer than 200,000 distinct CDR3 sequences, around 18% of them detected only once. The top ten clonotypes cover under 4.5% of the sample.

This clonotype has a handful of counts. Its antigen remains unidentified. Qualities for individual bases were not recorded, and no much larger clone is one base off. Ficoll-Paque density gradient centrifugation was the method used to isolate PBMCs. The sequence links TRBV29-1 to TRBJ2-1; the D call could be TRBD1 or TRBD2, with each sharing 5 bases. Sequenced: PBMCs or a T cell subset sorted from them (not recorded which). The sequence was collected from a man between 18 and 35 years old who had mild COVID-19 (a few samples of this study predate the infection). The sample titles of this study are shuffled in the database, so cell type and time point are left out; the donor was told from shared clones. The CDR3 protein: CSAVGTGYNEQFF. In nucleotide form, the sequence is TGCAGCGCGGTGGGGACGGGGTACAATGAGCAGTTCTTC.